These 27 T cell receptor beta chains originate from one sample sequenced in a study of cytomegalovirus exposure and HLA in healthy donors. Method: immunoSEQ multiplex PCR; TCRdb's copy keeps in-frame clones and lacks some. The data contain 90,000 to 150,000 clones, approximately 90% of them singletons. The sequenced sample consisted of PBMCs. These receptor sequences come from a young woman in good health and CMV-seropositive.

The rearrangement uses TRBV5-4 and TRBJ2-3; D remains ambiguous. Germline CDR1 and CDR2: SGHNT and YYREEE (reference sequence). The CDR3 loop spans 15 amino acids. The V and J ends lost 0 bases and 5 bases respectively, with 13 bases between them. The CDR3 sequence is CASSLVETSRDTQYF. CDR3 nucleotide sequence: TGTGCCAGCAGCTTGGTTGAGACATCCCGAGATACGCAGTATTTT.

This clone was seen a few times. This chain joins TRBV5-6 and TRBJ1-2; D is possibly TRBD1 (6 bases). In germline, CDR1 is SGHDT, CDR2 YYEEEE. The V and J ends lost 0 bases and 7 bases respectively, with 10 bases between them. This CDR3 has 13 amino acids. CDR3 in amino acids: CASSLAGTTGYTF. CDR3 sequence (DNA): TGTGCCAGCAGCTTGGCCGGGACAACTGGCTACACCTTC.

The genes are TRBV10-3 and TRBJ1-5; D is undetermined. Trimming cost V 4 bases and J 6 bases, with 10 bases left between them. Germline V gene data show CDR1 as ENHRY and CDR2 as SYGVKD. This CDR3 comprises 13 residues. The DNA for the CDR3 is TGTGCCATCAGTGTAGAAGGAGGTCAGCCCCAGCATTTT. Amino acid sequence: CAISVEGGQPQHF.

This clone was recorded once. This chain joins TRBV30 and TRBJ1-4; TRBD1 might be the D (6 bases). Trimming took 8 bases from V and 8 from J, leaving 15 bases between them. The CDR3 is 12 residues long. Germline CDR1 reads GTSNPN; CDR2 reads SVGIG (reference sequence). CDR3 sequence: CAGNRVREKLFF. In DNA form, the CDR3 reads TGTGCCGGGAACAGGGTGCGGGAAAAACTGTTTTTT.

The J gene is TRBJ1-1, the V gene TRBV9, with D perhaps TRBD1 (6 bases). V lost 2 bases, J lost 5 bases, and 16 bases lay in between. CDR1 is SGDLS and CDR2 is YYNGEE in the germline V gene. CDR3 length equals 15 residues. The CDR3, as DNA: TGTGCCAGCAGCGTGACTGACAGGAGAGGTACTGAAGCTTTCTTT. Encoded protein: CASSVTDRRGTEAFF.

The chain combines TRBV7-8 with TRBJ2-1; 8 nucleotides match TRBD2. Germline V gives CDR1 SGHVS, CDR2 FQNEAQ. This CDR3 is built from 17 residues. J lost 5 bases, V lost 7 bases, and 16 bases had no gene match. In DNA, the CDR3 is TGTGCCAGCAACCTACTCCGAGCGGGAGTGTCCAACAATGAGCAGTTCTTC. This gives the protein CASNLLRAGVSNNEQFF.

This clone appeared once. The chain is built from TRBV19 and TRBJ1-2; no reliable D call. V dropped 5 bases and J dropped 4 bases, with 11 bases sitting between them. The CDR3 runs to 13 residues. Germline CDR1 and CDR2: LNHDA and SQIVND (reference sequence). The CDR3 region has the DNA TGTGCCAGTAGTTTTTTACAGACCTATGGCTACACCTTC. This sequence encodes CASSFLQTYGYTF.

This sequence joins TRBV21-1 and TRBJ1-1; the table's D call of TRBD1 was not tested on the DNA. TRBV21-1 is a recognized pseudogene. The CDR3 spans 17 residues. The CDR3 DNA follows: TGTGCCAGCAGCAAAGACCCAGGGGCCACGACGGGCACTGAAGCTTTCTTT. The encoded protein is CASSKDPGATTGTEAFF.

The V and J genes are TRBV7-8 and TRBJ2-2; 8 positions agree with TRBD2. The CDR3 contains 16 residues. Per germline, CDR1 SGHVS and CDR2 FQNEAQ. Germline trimming cut 4 bases from V and 0 bases from J; bases unmatched to any gene: 4. CDR3 nucleotides: TGTGCCAGCAGCTCGAAGACTAGCGCGAACACCGGGGAGCTGTTTTTT. This codes for CASSSKTSANTGELFF.

The chain links TRBV9 to TRBJ2-1; D is perhaps TRBD2 (5 bases). This CDR3 comprises 17 residues. V lost 0 bases and J lost 8, with 21 bases in between. The germline CDR1 and CDR2 sequences are SGDLS and YYNGEE. CDR3 nucleotide sequence: TGTGCCAGCAGCGTAGCTCCGGGGATCTTCAGTGAGGATGAGCAGTTCTTC. It codes for CASSVAPGIFSEDEQFF.

V gene TRBV7-9 combines with J gene TRBJ1-4; D may be TRBD1 (5 bases). V shed 2 bases and J shed 3 bases, with 10 bases lying between them. The CDR3 covers 15 residues. CDR1 and CDR2 (germline): SEHNR, FQNEAQ (reference sequence). The CDR3 protein is CASSLLRGANEKLFF. As DNA, the CDR3 is TGTGCCAGCAGCTTATTGCGGGGGGCTAATGAAAAACTGTTTTTT.

This clone has only a few counts. The rearrangement joins TRBV18 to TRBJ1-1; 7 bases agree with TRBD1. Trimming at V came to 6 bases and at J to 2 bases, leaving 3 bases not matched to a gene. CDR3 length equals 13 residues. Germline loops: CDR1 KGHSH, CDR2 LQKENI. Written as DNA, the CDR3 is TGTGCCAGCTCTCAGGGGGGAAACACTGAAGCTTTCTTT. Its protein is CASSQGGNTEAFF.

V gene TRBV4-2 combines with J gene TRBJ2-6; a weak D match, TRBD2 (7 bases). V shed 0 bases and J shed 2 bases, with 11 bases lying between them. The CDR3 covers 17 residues. CDR1 is LGHNA, CDR2 YNFKEQ, per germline. The CDR3 DNA follows: TGTGCCAGCAGCCAAGAAGAGGGGGGGACTGGGGCCAACGTCCTGACTTTC. It specifies CASSQEEGGTGANVLTF.

The rearrangement links TRBV7-6 to TRBJ2-5, with 7 bases that match TRBD1. V lost 5 bases, J lost 2 bases, and 8 bases stayed unmatched. The CDR3 totals 15 residues. Germline V gene sequence: CDR1 SGHVS, CDR2 FNYEAQ. CDR3 DNA: TGTGCCAGCAGCATTACGGACAGGCGACAAGAGACCCAGTACTTC. This encodes CASSITDRRQETQYF. Using reference TRBV7-6 and TRBJ2-5 for the parts outside the CDR3, the full variable domain is GAGVSQSPRYKVTKRGQDVALRCDPISGHVSLYWYRQALGQGPEFLTYFNYEAQQDKSGLPNDRFSAERPEGSISTLTIQRTEQRDSAMYRCASSITDRRQETQYFGPGTRLLVL.

This clone has only a few counts. The chain uses TRBV13 and TRBJ1-2, with 7 bases fitting TRBD1. CDR1 is PRHDT, CDR2 FYEKMQ, per germline (reference sequence). The CDR3 is made up of 13 amino acids. V shed 5 bases and J 4 bases; nucleotides not matched to a gene: 4. The CDR3: CASSLGTVYGYTF. The CDR3, as DNA: TGTGCCAGCAGCCTGGGGACAGTCTATGGCTACACCTTC.

The genes are TRBV15 and TRBJ2-3; 7 bases are a match to TRBD2. The CDR3 runs 15 residues. Losses at the gene ends were 5 bases for V and 4 bases for J; bases not matched to a gene: 9. Per germline, CDR1 LNHNV and CDR2 YYDKDF (reference sequence). The CDR3 loop reads CATSPGGGVPDTQYF. DNA of the CDR3: TGTGCCACCAGCCCCGGGGGAGGGGTGCCAGATACGCAGTATTTT.

V and J are TRBV2 and TRBJ1-1, with no clear D. Trimming took 8 bases from V and 6 from J, leaving 10 bases between them. The length of the CDR3 is 11 residues. Per germline, CDR1 SNHLY and CDR2 FYNNEI. Written as DNA, the CDR3 is TGTGCCAGCCTTCGAGCCCCTGAAGCTTTCTTT. Its translation: CASLRAPEAFF.

The V call is TRBV28, the J call TRBJ1-1, with no clear D. Germline V gives CDR1 MDHEN, CDR2 SYDVKM. V gave up 4 bases and J gave up 1 base, with 10 bases separating them. The CDR3 is 14 residues long. DNA of the CDR3: TGTGCCAGCAGTTCATCGAGGGAGAACACTGAAGCTTTCTTT. This codes for CASSSSRENTEAFF.

The chain links TRBV27 to TRBJ2-1; 12 bases are shared with TRBD2. Germline-derived CDR1 and CDR2 are MNHEY and SMNVEV (reference sequence). V lost 5 bases, J lost 4 bases, and 12 bases stayed unmatched. The CDR3 length is 18 residues. CDR3 DNA sequence: TGTGCCAGCAGTCCCCCTTCGGGACTAGCGGGCCGGTACAATGAGCAGTTCTTC. Amino acid sequence: CASSPPSGLAGRYNEQFF.

The chain employs TRBV6-5 and TRBJ1-1; D may be TRBD1 (5 bases). Trimming left V 2 bases short and J 5 bases short, with 15 bases between. Germline values: CDR1 MNHEY, CDR2 SVGAGI. The CDR3 totals 15 residues. The CDR3 is CASSYDERGGTEAFF. In DNA form, the CDR3 reads TGTGCCAGCAGTTACGATGAGCGGGGGGGGACTGAAGCTTTCTTT.

This chain links TRBV5-1 with TRBJ1-1; D remains unclear. The CDR3 is 14 amino acids. Germline values: CDR1 SGHRS, CDR2 YFSETQ. Trimming removed 2 bases from V and 5 bases from J, with 13 bases in between. Here the CDR3 reads CASSFGGYRTEAFF. The CDR3 DNA sequence: TGCGCCAGCAGCTTCGGAGGGTATCGGACTGAAGCTTTCTTT.

The genes are TRBV30 and TRBJ1-1; TRBD1 agrees at 7 bases. The CDR3 is 13 residues long. Germline CDR1 GTSNPN, CDR2 SVGIG (reference sequence). The ends lost 5 bases at V and 3 bases at J; junction bases unmatched: 6. CDR3 nucleotides: TGTGCCTGGCAAAACAGGGGCCACACTGAAGCTTTCTTT. Residues: CAWQNRGHTEAFF.

CDR3 protein: CASSQWQGPYEQYF. In DNA form, the CDR3 reads TGTGCCAGCAGTCAGTGGCAGGGCCCCTACGAGCAGTACTTC. V usage is TRBV2 and J usage is TRBJ2-7; tentatively, D is TRBD1 (5 bases). CDR3 length: 14 residues. V lost 5 bases and J lost 2, with 13 bases in between. Germline CDR1 and CDR2: SNHLY and FYNNEI. The complete variable domain, with remaining parts taken from reference TRBV2 and TRBJ2-7, reads EPEVTQTPSHQVTQMGQEVILRCVPISNHLYFYWYRQILGQKVEFLVSFYNNEISEKSEIFDDQFSVERPDGSNFTLKIRSTKLEDSAMYFCASSQWQGPYEQYFGPGTRLTVT.

The V call is TRBV6-6, the J call TRBJ2-7, with 8 bases aligning to TRBD2. Per germline, CDR1 MNHNY and CDR2 SVGAGI (reference sequence). The CDR3 is 16 amino acids. Unmatched junction bases numbered 12, after V lost 5 bases and J lost 3 bases. CDR3 DNA sequence: TGTGCCAGCAGTCTGCGATTTAGCGGGGAGGTCTACGAGCAGTACTTC. It translates to CASSLRFSGEVYEQYF.

The chain employs TRBV28 and TRBJ1-1; D ambiguous. The ends were cut back, 7 bases at V and 1 base at J, with 7 bases in the middle. CDR3 length equals 12 residues. Germline V gene lookup returns CDR1 MDHEN and CDR2 SYDVKM. The CDR3: CASTDTNTEAFF. Here the CDR3 DNA reads TGTGCCAGCACAGACACGAACACTGAAGCTTTCTTT.

The genes are TRBV7-2 and TRBJ1-2; 7 nucleotides agree with TRBD1. Germline lookup yields CDR1 SGHTA and CDR2 FQGNSA. V gave up 5 bases and J gave up 7 bases; unmatched junction bases: 10. CDR3 length: 14 residues. The CDR3 sequence is CASSPRRGESGYTF. The CDR3 region has the DNA TGTGCCAGCAGCCCCCGCAGGGGGGAGAGTGGCTACACCTTC. Filled out from reference TRBV7-2 and TRBJ1-2, the complete variable domain reads GAGVSQSPSNKVTEKGKDVELRCDPISGHTALYWYRQSLGQGLEFLIYFQGNSAPDKSGLPSDRFSAERTGGSVSTLTIQRTQQEDSAVYLCASSPRRGESGYTFGSGTRLTVV.

J is TRBJ2-1 and V is TRBV19, with D perhaps TRBD2 (6 bases). Trimming left V 4 bases short and J 8 bases short, with 12 bases between. The CDR3 runs 13 residues. Per the germline V gene, CDR1 is LNHDA and CDR2 is SQIVND (reference sequence). CDR3 region: CASSTPGVDEQFF. The DNA of the CDR3 is TGTGCCAGTAGTACGCCGGGGGTGGATGAGCAGTTCTTC.